This passage covers 21 T cell receptor beta chains from one sample sequenced in a study of beta chain bispecific antibodies for T cell cancers. TCRdb reanalysed the 5' RACE reads using MiXCR and keeps one entry per CDR3 protein. The table includes roughly 15,000 distinct CDR3 sequences, around 2.1% detected once. T cells were expanded from blood mononuclear cells for about three days with anti-CD3 OKT3 or CD3/CD28 beads. These receptors are not linked to any known antigen. Findings and caveats of the study: The leukemia cells, rather than normal T cells, gave most of the targeted TRBV signal.

Sequenced input: healthy donor T cells cultured with leukemia cells. Source of these receptors: a human donor in good health. Some clones in this sample may be carry-over from other donors' samples.

This clonotype was observed at least ten times. The chain's CDR3 is CASSYGLAGYRDTQYF. The CDR3 DNA follows: TGTGCCAGCAGTTACGGACTAGCGGGGTATAGAGATACGCAGTATTTT. The rearrangement uses TRBV6-5 and TRBJ2-3; 12 nucleotides align to TRBD2. The CDR3 spans 16 residues. Germline values: CDR1 MNHEY, CDR2 SVGAGI. After removal of 2 bases from V and 5 bases from J, the junction contained 5 bases not matched to a gene.

This clonotype was recorded many times. This chain links TRBV7-9 with TRBJ2-7; D is uncertain. Trimming stripped 1 base from V and 2 bases from J, with 6 bases between. The CDR3 is 13 amino acids. CDR1 and CDR2 from the germline V gene are SEHNR and FQNEAQ (reference sequence). CDR3 loop: CASSLGWTYEQYF. For the CDR3, the DNA is TGTGCCAGCAGCTTAGGCTGGACCTACGAGCAGTACTTC.

Details on this clonotype: Given a much more abundant clone one base away, this may be a read error. This chain connects TRBV18 to TRBJ2-2; no firm D call. The V gene's germline CDR1 is KGHSH and CDR2 LQKENI. Trimming removed 5 bases at V and 5 bases at J, with 15 bases between. CDR3 length equals 15 residues. The CDR3 loop reads CASSFGGGLTGELFF. Written as DNA, the CDR3 is TGTGCCAGCTCATTCGGCGGTGGGTTGACCGGGGAGCTGTTTTTT.

This clonotype occurred many times. This chain uses TRBV19 with TRBJ2-7; D may be TRBD1 or TRBD2 (5 bases each). This CDR3 contains 14 residues. Trimming cost V 3 bases and J 1 base, with 10 bases left between them. The germline gives CDR1 LNHDA, CDR2 SQIVND (reference sequence). The CDR3 DNA is TGTGCCAGTAGTATGACGGGACCTTCCTACGAGCAGTACTTC. It codes for CASSMTGPSYEQYF.

The sample holds many counts of this clonotype. This sequence joins TRBV20-1 and TRBJ1-1; D ambiguous. CDR1 and CDR2 (germline): DFQATT, SNEGSKA (reference sequence). Between the trimmed V and J ends, which lost 4 bases and 5 bases, there was a span of 8 bases. This CDR3 comprises 11 residues. The CDR3 protein is CSAISNTEAFF. In nucleotides, the CDR3 is TGCAGTGCTATTAGCAATACTGAAGCTTTCTTT.

This clonotype was seen a few times. V is TRBV2 and J is TRBJ2-4; maybe TRBD1 (6 bases). This CDR3 comprises 17 residues. Germline assignment: CDR1 SNHLY and CDR2 FYNNEI. Trimming cost V 6 bases and J 1 base, with 19 bases left between them. The CDR3 nucleotides read TGTGCCAGCAGAGTATTCAGGGGAACCGCGGCCAAAAACATTCAGTACTTC. Protein sequence: CASRVFRGTAAKNIQYF.

There are many counts of this clonotype. CDR3 loop: CASSLRDRTYEQFF. The DNA for the CDR3 is TGTGCCAGCAGCCTCCGGGACAGGACTTATGAGCAGTTCTTC. This chain connects TRBV14 to TRBJ2-1; 8 bases are a match to TRBD1. This CDR3 is built from 14 residues. Unmatched junction bases numbered 7, after V lost 4 bases and J lost 8 bases. Germline V gene lookup returns CDR1 SGHDN and CDR2 FVKESK.

Ten or more counts support this clonotype. The gene calls are TRBV6-6 and TRBJ2-7, with TRBD1 matching over 7 bases. With 8 bases clipped from V and 6 bases from J, the junction kept 13 bases outside the gene matches. CDR1 is MNHNY, CDR2 SVGAGI, per germline (reference sequence). This CDR3 is 14 amino acids long. The CDR3 coding sequence is TGTGCCAGCTTAAATGGGGGACAGTCTGGCGAGCAGTACTTC. As protein: CASLNGGQSGEQYF.

This clonotype was seen repeatedly, ten times or more. The CDR3 nucleotides read TGCAGTGCTGAACCTCCAGGGGCAGGGGGGGAGCAGTACTTC. Translated, it gives CSAEPPGAGGEQYF. This rearrangement joins TRBV20-1 to TRBJ2-7, with a weak D call TRBD1 (7 bases). Germline CDR1 DFQATT, CDR2 SNEGSKA (reference sequence). V was trimmed by 5 bases and J by 7 bases, leaving 21 bases between them. The CDR3 consists of 14 residues.

This rearrangement joins TRBV11-2 to TRBJ2-5, with 12 bases matching TRBD2. The J segment lost 1 base and the V segment lost 4 bases, leaving 4 bases of the junction unmatched. Looked up from germline, CDR1 is SGHAT and CDR2 is FQNNGV. The CDR3 contains 16 residues. The CDR3 region is CASSSGTSGFQETQYF. The CDR3 DNA is TGTGCCAGCAGCTCCGGGACTAGCGGGTTCCAAGAGACCCAGTACTTC. Filled out from reference TRBV11-2 and TRBJ2-5, the complete variable domain reads EAGVAQSPRYKIIEKRQSVAFWCNPISGHATLYWYQQILGQGPKLLIQFQNNGVVDDSQLPKDRFSAERLKGVDSTLKIQPAKLEDSAVYLCASSSGTSGFQETQYFGPGTRLLVL.

This clonotype was counted many times. V and J are TRBV7-3 and TRBJ2-2, with 11 bases lining up with TRBD2. Trimming took 1 base from V and 4 from J; bases not matched to a gene: 2. This CDR3 is built from 16 residues. CDR1 and CDR2 (germline): SGHTA, FQGTGA. Here the CDR3 DNA reads TGTGCCAGCAGCTTAATTCTAGCGGGGGGCACCGGGGAGCTGTTTTTT. Residues: CASSLILAGGTGELFF. The full variable domain, in which reference TRBV7-3 and TRBJ2-2 provide the parts outside the CDR3, is GAGVSQTPSNKVTEKGKYVELRCDPISGHTALYWYRQSLGQGPEFLIYFQGTGAADDSGLPNDRFFAVRPEGSVSTLKIQRTERGDSAVYLCASSLILAGGTGELFFGEGSRLTVL.

This clonotype is medium-sized (0.01 to 0.1%) within its sample. The chain couples TRBV29-1 to TRBJ2-3; TRBD2 is a possible D gene (6 bases). Germline CDR1 and CDR2: SQVTM and ANQGSEA. The CDR3 is made up of 15 amino acids. V dropped 5 bases and J dropped 4 bases, with 19 bases sitting between them. The CDR3 region has the DNA TGCAGCGTTCACGGGGGAAGCAGGACTCCAGATACGCAGTATTTT. Translation: CSVHGGSRTPDTQYF.

This clonotype was counted at least ten times. The gene calls are TRBV29-1 and TRBJ2-7; 10 nucleotides match TRBD1. V lost 7 bases, J lost 1 base, and 7 bases stayed unmatched. The CDR3 runs 14 residues. CDR1 is SQVTM and CDR2 is ANQGSEA in the germline V gene. The CDR3 reads CSATGGLGSYEQYF. CDR3 DNA sequence: TGCAGCGCGACAGGGGGCTTGGGGTCCTACGAGCAGTACTTC.

Ten or more counts support this clonotype. The rearrangement joins TRBV20-1 to TRBJ1-3, with D possibly matching TRBD1 (6 bases). The CDR3 has 15 residues. V was shortened by 6 bases and J by 4 bases, with 19 bases between the two germline ends. The germline gives CDR1 DFQATT, CDR2 SNEGSKA (reference sequence). This CDR3 reads CSAPEWGANGNTIYF. The DNA of the CDR3 is TGCAGTGCCCCGGAATGGGGGGCAAACGGAAACACCATATATTTT.

There are many counts of this clonotype. V usage is TRBV27 and J usage is TRBJ2-7; possible D gene TRBD1, 5 bases. Looked up from germline, CDR1 is MNHEY and CDR2 is SMNVEV (reference sequence). CDR3 length equals 16 residues. Between the trimmed V and J ends, which lost 7 bases and 2 bases, there was a span of 21 bases. The CDR3 DNA is TGTGCCAGCACGCCCACGTTGCCCCAGGGAACCTACGAGCAGTACTTC. It is translated as CASTPTLPQGTYEQYF.

This clonotype was detected ten times or more. The chain has TRBV20-1 and TRBJ2-5, with D perhaps TRBD2 (6 bases). Looked up from germline, CDR1 is DFQATT and CDR2 is SNEGSKA (reference sequence). The CDR3 extends over 12 amino acids. V lost 7 bases and J lost 0, with 9 bases in between. The CDR3 sequence is CSVGGYQETQYF. CDR3 nucleotides: TGCAGTGTTGGGGGGTACCAAGAGACCCAGTACTTC.

This clonotype was found many times. The J gene is TRBJ1-2, the V gene TRBV7-2; no definite D call. Trimming took off 3 bases at V and 6 bases at J, with 11 bases between the two ends. CDR3 length: 13 amino acids. Germline V gives CDR1 SGHTA, CDR2 FQGNSA. CDR3 nucleotide sequence: TGTGCCAGCAGCTTTACTTTTTCGGATGGCTACACCTTC. Translating gives CASSFTFSDGYTF.

This clonotype has a count of ten or more. The chain's CDR3 is CASSLTGSVYEQYF. CDR3 sequence (DNA): TGCGCCAGCAGCTTGACTGGCAGCGTTTACGAGCAGTACTTC. The chain couples TRBV5-1 to TRBJ2-7; D unresolved. V lost 1 base to trimming and J lost 4 bases, with 12 bases between them. The CDR3 loop spans 14 amino acids. The V gene's germline CDR1 is SGHRS and CDR2 YFSETQ. The variable domain in full, completed from reference TRBV5-1 and TRBJ2-7, reads KAGVTQTPRYLIKTRGQQVTLSCSPISGHRSVSWYQQTPGQGLQFLFEYFSETQRNKGNFPGRFSGRQFSNSRSEMNVSTLELGDSALYLCASSLTGSVYEQYFGPGTRLTVT.

This clonotype was recorded at least ten times. The V call is TRBV29-1, the J call TRBJ1-2; 9 bases map to TRBD1. This CDR3 comprises 13 residues. V shed 5 bases and J 3 bases; nucleotides not matched to a gene: 4. Germline-derived CDR1 and CDR2 are SQVTM and ANQGSEA. CDR3 in DNA: TGCAGCGTTAGGGACAGGGCTGACTATGGCTACACCTTC. It specifies CSVRDRADYGYTF.

This clonotype was recorded many times. This rearrangement joins TRBV20-1 to TRBJ1-2; possible D gene TRBD1, 5 bases. The ends were cut back, 3 bases at V and 4 bases at J, with 12 bases in the middle. Germline CDR1 reads DFQATT; CDR2 reads SNEGSKA (reference sequence). The CDR3 loop spans 13 amino acids. DNA for the CDR3: TGCAGTGCTAGTACCAGGGATCGCTATGGCTACACCTTC. It specifies CSASTRDRYGYTF.

This clonotype has a count of ten or more. The J gene is TRBJ2-7, the V gene TRBV5-1, with 7 bases matching TRBD1. With V trimmed by 4 bases and J by 3 bases, 7 bases remained unmatched. Germline CDR1 and CDR2: SGHRS and YFSETQ. This CDR3 region has 14 residues. CDR3 DNA: TGCGCCAGCAGCGCCACCGGGACAGACTACGAGCAGTACTTC. Protein sequence: CASSATGTDYEQYF.